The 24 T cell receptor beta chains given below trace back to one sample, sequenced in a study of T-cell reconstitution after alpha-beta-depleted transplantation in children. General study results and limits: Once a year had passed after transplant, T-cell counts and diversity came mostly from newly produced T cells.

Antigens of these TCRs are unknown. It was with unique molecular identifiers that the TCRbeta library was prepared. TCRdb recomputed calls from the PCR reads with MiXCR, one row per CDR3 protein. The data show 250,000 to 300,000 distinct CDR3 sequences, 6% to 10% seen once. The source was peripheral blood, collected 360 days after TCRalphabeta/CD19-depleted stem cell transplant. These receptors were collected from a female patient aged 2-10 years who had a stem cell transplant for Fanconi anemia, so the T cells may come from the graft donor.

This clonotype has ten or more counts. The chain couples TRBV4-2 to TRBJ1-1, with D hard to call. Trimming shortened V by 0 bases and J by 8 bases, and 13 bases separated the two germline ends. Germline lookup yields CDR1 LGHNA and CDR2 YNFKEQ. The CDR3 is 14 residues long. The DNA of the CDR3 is TGTGCCAGCAGCCAAGAATGGGCAACAGAGGAAGCTTTCTTT. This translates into CASSQEWATEEAFF.

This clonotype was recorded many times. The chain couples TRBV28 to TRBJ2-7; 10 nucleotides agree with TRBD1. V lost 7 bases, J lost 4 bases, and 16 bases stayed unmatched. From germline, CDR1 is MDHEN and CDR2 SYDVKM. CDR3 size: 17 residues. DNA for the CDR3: TGTGCCAGCAAGGTGTCCAGGGACAGGGGATTTAGGTACGAGCAGTACTTC. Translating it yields CASKVSRDRGFRYEQYF.

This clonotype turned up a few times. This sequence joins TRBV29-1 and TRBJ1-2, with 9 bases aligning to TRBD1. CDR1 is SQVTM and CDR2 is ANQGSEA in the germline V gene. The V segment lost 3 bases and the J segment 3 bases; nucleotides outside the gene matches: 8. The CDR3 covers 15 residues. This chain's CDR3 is CSVDLEGQGYYGYTF. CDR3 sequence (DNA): TGCAGCGTTGATTTGGAGGGACAGGGATACTATGGCTACACCTTC.

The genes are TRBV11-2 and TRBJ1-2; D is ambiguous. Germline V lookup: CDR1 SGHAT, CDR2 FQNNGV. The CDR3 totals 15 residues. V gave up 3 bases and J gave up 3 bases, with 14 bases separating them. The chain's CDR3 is CASSFGADPYYGYTF. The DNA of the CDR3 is TGTGCCAGCAGCTTCGGCGCAGACCCTTACTATGGCTACACCTTC.

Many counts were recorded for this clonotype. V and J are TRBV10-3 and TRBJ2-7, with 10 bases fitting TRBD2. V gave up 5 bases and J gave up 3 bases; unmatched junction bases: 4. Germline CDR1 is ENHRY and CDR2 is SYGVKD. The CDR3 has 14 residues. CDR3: CAISPGLADYEQYF. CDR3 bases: TGTGCCATCAGTCCCGGACTAGCGGACTACGAGCAGTACTTC.

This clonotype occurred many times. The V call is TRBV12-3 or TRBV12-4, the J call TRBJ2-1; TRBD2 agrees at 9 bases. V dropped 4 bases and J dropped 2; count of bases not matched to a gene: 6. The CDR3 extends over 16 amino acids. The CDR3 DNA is TGTGCCAGCAGTTATGCTAGCGGGGACCCCTACAATGAGCAGTTCTTC. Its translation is CASSYASGDPYNEQFF.

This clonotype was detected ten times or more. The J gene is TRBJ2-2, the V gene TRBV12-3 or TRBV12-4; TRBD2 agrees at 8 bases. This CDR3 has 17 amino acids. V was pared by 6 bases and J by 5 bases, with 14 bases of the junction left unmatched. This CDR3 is CASRLRVGGRRTGELFF. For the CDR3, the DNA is TGTGCCAGCAGGTTAAGGGTCGGCGGGAGGCGGACCGGGGAGCTGTTTTTT.

The CDR3 sequence is CAWGTHTQYF. DNA of the CDR3: TGTGCCTGGGGGACGCATACGCAGTATTTT. The chain joins TRBV30 to TRBJ2-3; D possibly matches TRBD1 or TRBD2 (5 bases each). Germline V gene sequence: CDR1 GTSNPN, CDR2 SVGIG (reference sequence). The CDR3 totals 10 residues. Between the trimmed V and J ends, which lost 5 bases and 7 bases, there was a span of 7 bases.

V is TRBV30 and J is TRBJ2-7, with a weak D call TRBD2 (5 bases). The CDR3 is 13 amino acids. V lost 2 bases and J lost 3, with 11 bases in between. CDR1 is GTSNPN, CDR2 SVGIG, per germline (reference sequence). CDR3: CAWSRGFLYEQYF. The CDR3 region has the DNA TGTGCCTGGAGTAGAGGGTTCCTCTACGAGCAGTACTTC.

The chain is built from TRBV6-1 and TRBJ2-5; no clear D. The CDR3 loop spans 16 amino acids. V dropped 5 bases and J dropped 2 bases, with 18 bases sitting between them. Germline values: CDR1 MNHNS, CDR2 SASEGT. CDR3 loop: CASSPYGVGLQETQYF. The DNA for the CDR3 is TGTGCCAGCAGTCCCTACGGAGTGGGGTTACAAGAGACCCAGTACTTC.

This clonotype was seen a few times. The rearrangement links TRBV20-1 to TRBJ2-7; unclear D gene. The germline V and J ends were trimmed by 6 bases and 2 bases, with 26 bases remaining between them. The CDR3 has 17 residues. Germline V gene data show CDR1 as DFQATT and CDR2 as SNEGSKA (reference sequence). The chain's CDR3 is CSARPPTTVLTAYEQYF. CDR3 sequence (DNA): TGCAGTGCAAGACCCCCAACAACTGTACTTACGGCCTACGAGCAGTACTTC.

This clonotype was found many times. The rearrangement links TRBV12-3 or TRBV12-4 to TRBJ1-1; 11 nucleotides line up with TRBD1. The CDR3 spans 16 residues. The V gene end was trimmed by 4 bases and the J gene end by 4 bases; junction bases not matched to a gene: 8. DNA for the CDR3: TGTGCCAGCAGTTCCGGAGGGACAGGGGGTATCACTGAAGCTTTCTTT. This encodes CASSSGGTGGITEAFF.

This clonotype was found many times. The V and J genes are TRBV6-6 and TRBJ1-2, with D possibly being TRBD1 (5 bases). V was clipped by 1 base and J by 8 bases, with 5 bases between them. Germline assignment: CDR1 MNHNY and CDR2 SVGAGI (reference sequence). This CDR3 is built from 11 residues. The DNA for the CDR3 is TGTGCCAGCAGTTACTGGGGGGGCTACACCTTC. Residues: CASSYWGGYTF.

The CDR3 protein is CASSQPPTVSGDSYNEQFF. For the CDR3, the DNA is TGTGCCAGCAGCCAACCCCCAACGGTTTCGGGGGACTCCTACAATGAGCAGTTCTTC. V and J are TRBV6-1 and TRBJ2-1; D perhaps matches TRBD2 (6 bases). Germline-derived CDR1 and CDR2 are MNHNS and SASEGT. Trimming left V 6 bases short and J 0 bases short, with 24 bases between. This CDR3 spans 19 amino acids.

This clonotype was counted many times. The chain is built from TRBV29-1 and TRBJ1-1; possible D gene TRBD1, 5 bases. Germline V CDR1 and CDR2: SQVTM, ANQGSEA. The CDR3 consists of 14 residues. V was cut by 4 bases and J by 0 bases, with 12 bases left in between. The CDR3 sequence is CSVAPRGLNTEAFF. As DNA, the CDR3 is TGCAGCGTTGCCCCGCGGGGCTTGAACACTGAAGCTTTCTTT.

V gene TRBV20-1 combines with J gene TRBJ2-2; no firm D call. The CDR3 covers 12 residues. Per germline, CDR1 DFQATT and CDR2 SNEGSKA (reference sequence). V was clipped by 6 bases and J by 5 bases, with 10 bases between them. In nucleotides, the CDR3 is TGCAGTGCCCACCAAGGGACCGGGGAGCTGTTTTTT. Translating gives CSAHQGTGELFF.

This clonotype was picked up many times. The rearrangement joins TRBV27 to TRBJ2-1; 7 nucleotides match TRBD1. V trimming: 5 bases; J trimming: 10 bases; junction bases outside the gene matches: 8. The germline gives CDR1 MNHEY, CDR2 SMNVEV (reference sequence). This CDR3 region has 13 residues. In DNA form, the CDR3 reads TGTGCCAGCAGTACAGGGGAAGAAGGCGAGCAGTTCTTC. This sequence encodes CASSTGEEGEQFF.

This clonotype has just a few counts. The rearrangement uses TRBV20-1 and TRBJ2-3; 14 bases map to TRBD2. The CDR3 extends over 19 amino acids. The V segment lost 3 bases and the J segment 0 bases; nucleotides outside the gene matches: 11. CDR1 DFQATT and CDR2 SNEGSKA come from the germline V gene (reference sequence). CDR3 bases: TGCAGTGCTAGTGCCCATGGACTAGCGGGGGGCCTTAGCACAGATACGCAGTATTTT. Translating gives CSASAHGLAGGLSTDTQYF.

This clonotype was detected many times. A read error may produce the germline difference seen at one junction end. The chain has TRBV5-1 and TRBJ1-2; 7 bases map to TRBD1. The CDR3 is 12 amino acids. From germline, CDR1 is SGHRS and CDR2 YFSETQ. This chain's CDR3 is CASSLDARDRTF. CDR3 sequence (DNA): TGCGCCAGCAGCTTGGATGCCCGGGACAGAACTTTC.

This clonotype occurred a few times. Here the CDR3 DNA reads TGTGCCGGAGACAGAATGAACACTGAAGCTTTCTTT. This sequence encodes CAGDRMNTEAFF. This chain joins TRBV30 and TRBJ1-1; D is possibly TRBD1 (5 bases). In germline, CDR1 is GTSNPN, CDR2 SVGIG (reference sequence). The length of the CDR3 is 12 residues. V lost 8 bases and J 0 bases, leaving 10 bases between the germline ends.

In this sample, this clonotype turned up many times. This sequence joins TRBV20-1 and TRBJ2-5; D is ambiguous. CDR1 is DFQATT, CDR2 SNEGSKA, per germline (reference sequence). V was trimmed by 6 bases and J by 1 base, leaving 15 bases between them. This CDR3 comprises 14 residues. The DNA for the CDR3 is TGCAGTGCCTACGCCCGAGGATCCCAAGAGACCCAGTACTTC. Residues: CSAYARGSQETQYF.

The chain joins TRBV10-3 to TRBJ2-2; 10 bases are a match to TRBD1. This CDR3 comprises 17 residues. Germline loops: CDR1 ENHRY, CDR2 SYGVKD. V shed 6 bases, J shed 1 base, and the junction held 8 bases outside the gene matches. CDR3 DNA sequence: TGTGCCATCAGGGCCGCGGACAGGGGGGGGAACACCGGGGAGCTGTTTTTT. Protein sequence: CAIRAADRGGNTGELFF.

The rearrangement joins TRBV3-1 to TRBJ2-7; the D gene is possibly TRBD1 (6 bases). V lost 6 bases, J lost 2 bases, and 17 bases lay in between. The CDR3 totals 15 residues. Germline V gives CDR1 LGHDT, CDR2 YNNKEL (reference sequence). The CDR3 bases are TGTGCCAGCAGACCGACAGGAACCTCCCCCTACGAGCAGTACTTC. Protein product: CASRPTGTSPYEQYF.

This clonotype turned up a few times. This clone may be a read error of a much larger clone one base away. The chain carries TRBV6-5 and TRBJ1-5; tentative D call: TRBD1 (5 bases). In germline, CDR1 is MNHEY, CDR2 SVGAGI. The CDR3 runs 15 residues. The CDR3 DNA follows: TGTGCCAGCAGTTCCTCGCGTCAGGGAGGTCAGCTCCAGCATTTT. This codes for CASSSSRQGGQLQHF.